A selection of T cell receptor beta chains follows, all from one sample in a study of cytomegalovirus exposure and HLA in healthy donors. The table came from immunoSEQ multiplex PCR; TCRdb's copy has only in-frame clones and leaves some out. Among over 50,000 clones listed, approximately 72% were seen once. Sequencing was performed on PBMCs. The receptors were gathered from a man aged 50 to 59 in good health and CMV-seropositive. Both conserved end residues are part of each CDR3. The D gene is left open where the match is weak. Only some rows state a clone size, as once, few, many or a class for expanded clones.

CASSYSWLNTEAFF TGTGCCAGCAGTTACTCCTGGCTGAACACTGAAGCTTTCTTT TRBJ1-1 TRBV6-5 - -
CASRTGQSNTGELFF TGTGCCAGCAGAACGGGACAGTCGAACACCGGGGAGCTGTTTTTT TRBJ2-2 TRBV28 - TRBD1
CASSSPLSYEQYF TGTGCCAGCAGTTCCCCGTTATCCTACGAGCAGTACTTC TRBJ2-7 TRBV27 - -
CASSSRLYQETQYF TGTGCCAGCAGTTCCCGACTATACCAAGAGACCCAGTACTTC TRBJ2-5 TRBV27 - -
CSGLNGGTSGTHSGVGFYEQYF TGCAGCGGACTCAACGGGGGGACTAGCGGGACCCACTCGGGCGTCGGGTTCTACGAGCAGTACTTC TRBJ2-7 TRBV29-1 - TRBD2
CASSSKRGGNLGGGSDTQYF TGTGCCAGCAGCTCTAAGCGTGGTGGGAACCTAGGGGGGGGTTCAGATACGCAGTATTTT TRBJ2-3 TRBV5-8 few -
CASSYTQGGSYEQYF TGTGCCAGCAGCTATACACAGGGGGGCTCCTACGAGCAGTACTTC TRBJ2-7 TRBV5-5 - TRBD1
CASSIGQGRDSPLHF TGTGCCAGTAGTATCGGACAGGGAAGGGATTCACCCCTCCACTTT TRBJ1-6 TRBV19 - TRBD1
CASSLKRTLLNQPQHF TGTGCCAGCAGTTTAAAAAGGACACTACTCAATCAGCCCCAGCATTTT TRBJ1-5 TRBV28 - -
CASTPAGLSYNEQFF TGTGCCAGCACCCCAGCGGGACTTTCCTACAATGAGCAGTTCTTC TRBJ2-1 TRBV7-9 - TRBD2
CASSEVGASYEQYF TGTGCCAGCAGTGAAGTAGGAGCAAGCTACGAGCAGTACTTC TRBJ2-7 TRBV6-1 - -
CASSYQAGSRTDTQYF TGTGCCAGCAGCTACCAAGCCGGGTCCCGCACAGATACGCAGTATTTT TRBJ2-3 TRBV7-3 - -
CASSFPSGETNSYNEQFF TGTGCCAGCAGCTTCCCTAGCGGGGAGACGAACTCCTACAATGAGCAGTTCTTC TRBJ2-1 TRBV7-2 - TRBD2
CAWSTQTGLITGELFF TGTGCCTGGAGTACACAAACAGGCCTCATCACCGGGGAGCTGTTTTTT TRBJ2-2 TRBV30 - -
CASSIGASGYEQYF TGTGCCAGTAGTATAGGGGCTAGCGGCTACGAGCAGTACTTC TRBJ2-7 TRBV19 - TRBD2
CASSLAGLGGEQYF TGTGCCAGCAGTCTAGCGGGCTTAGGAGGGGAGCAGTACTTC TRBJ2-5 TRBV27 - TRBD2
CASSRIGGSGGASYNEQFF TGTGCCAGCAGCCGAATTGGGGGGAGCGGGGGGGCCTCCTACAATGAGCAGTTCTTC TRBJ2-1 TRBV7-8 - TRBD2
CASSLLGTGHYGYTF TGTGCCAGCAGCCTATTGGGGACAGGCCACTATGGCTACACCTTC TRBJ1-2 TRBV7-9 once TRBD1
CASSSLGLAVVEQYF TGTGCCAGCAGTTCCCTAGGACTAGCAGTGGTCGAGCAGTACTTC TRBJ2-7 TRBV27 - TRBD2
CSVGGRQASYGYTF TGCAGCGTTGGGGGCAGGCAGGCCTCCTATGGCTACACCTTC TRBJ1-2 TRBV29-1 - -
CASSASGQTNNQPQHF TGTGCCAGCAGTGCCTCGGGACAGACTAATAATCAGCCCCAGCATTTT TRBJ1-5 TRBV25-1 - TRBD1
CASSLEPIDRYYNEPFF TGTGCCAGCAGTTTGGAGCCTATCGACCGGTATTACAATGAGCCGTTCTTC TRBJ2-1 TRBV28 few -
CASTLAGSYEQYF TGTGCCAGCACGCTAGCGGGGTCCTACGAGCAGTACTTC TRBJ2-7 TRBV11-2 - TRBD2
CASSYSTVRDTEAFF TGTGCCAGCAGTTACTCGACAGTTCGGGACACTGAAGCTTTCTTT TRBJ1-1 TRBV6-6 - -
CASKNGQGASEAFF TGTGCCAGCAAAAACGGACAGGGGGCCTCTGAAGCTTTCTTT TRBJ1-1 TRBV6-5 once TRBD1
CASSITLSYEQYF TGTGCCAGTAGTATTACTCTCTCCTACGAGCAGTACTTC TRBJ2-7 TRBV19 - -
CASSLRSSGGASEQFF TGTGCCAGCAGCTTGCGCTCTAGCGGGGGGGCCTCTGAGCAGTTCTTC TRBJ2-1 TRBV5-5 - TRBD2
CASSFTGREQYF TGTGCCAGTAGTTTCACAGGGCGCGAGCAGTACTTC TRBJ2-7 TRBV19 - -
CSSSLYPDRGTEAFF TGTTCCAGCAGCTTATACCCGGACCGAGGGACTGAAGCTTTCTTT TRBJ1-1 TRBV7-9 - -
CASSPPGQGVYEQYF TGTGCCAGCTCACCCCCGGGACAGGGGGTTTACGAGCAGTACTTC TRBJ2-7 TRBV18 - TRBD1
CASSQDSQDLNEKLFF TGTGCCAGCAGCCAAGATAGTCAGGATTTGAATGAAAAACTGTTTTTT TRBJ1-4 TRBV14 - -
CASSVAGTASTDTQYF TGTGCCAGCTCAGTGGCCGGGACAGCTAGCACAGATACGCAGTATTTT TRBJ2-3 TRBV18 - TRBD1
CASRLAAAGTGELFF TGTGCCAGCAGGCTGGCCGCTGCAGGCACCGGGGAGCTGTTTTTT TRBJ2-2 TRBV19 - -
CASSLRRAGGTQYF TGTGCCAGCAGCTTACGGCGGGCCGGGGGTACGCAGTATTTT TRBJ2-3 TRBV11-2 - -
CASSPGDYRRNYGYTF TGTGCCAGCAGCCCAGGGGACTACAGGAGAAACTATGGCTACACCTTC TRBJ1-2 TRBV13 - -
CATGGGSSTDTQYF TGTGCCACAGGCGGGGGATCTAGCACAGATACGCAGTATTTT TRBJ2-3 TRBV15 - TRBD2
CASMPGTGLSGQYF TGTGCCAGCATGCCGGGGACAGGGCTCTCGGGGCAGTACTTC TRBJ2-7 TRBV27 - TRBD1
CASSPEKGTGNSYEQYF TGCGCCAGCAGCCCAGAGAAGGGGACAGGGAACTCCTACGAGCAGTACTTC TRBJ2-7 TRBV5-1 - TRBD1
CASSLGQDQPQHF TGTGCCAGCTCACTTGGACAGGATCAGCCCCAGCATTTT TRBJ1-5 TRBV18 - TRBD1
CASSHGHVELRTGNTIYF TGTGCCAGCAGCCATGGGCACGTTGAGCTGCGTACTGGAAACACCATATATTTT TRBJ1-3 TRBV11-3 - -
CASSLALTTGGVGYTF TGTGCCAGCAGCTTAGCGCTCACTACGGGGGGCGTCGGCTACACCTTC TRBJ1-2 TRBV7-9 - -
CASSRWGQGNEKLFF TGTGCCAGCAGTAGATGGGGACAGGGAAATGAAAAACTGTTTTTT TRBJ1-4 TRBV27 - TRBD1
CASSLRTGGEQYF TGTGCCAGTAGTCTGAGGACAGGGGGCGAGCAGTACTTC TRBJ2-7 TRBV19 - TRBD1
CAWSGDIQWDYTF TGTGCCTGGAGTGGGGACATACAGTGGGACTACACCTTC TRBJ1-2 TRBV30 - -
CASSLADLDREPQHF TGTGCCAGCAGCTTAGCTGACCTGGACAGAGAGCCCCAGCATTTT TRBJ1-5 TRBV7-2 - -
CAISEGQGRETQYF TGTGCCATCAGTGAAGGGCAGGGTAGAGAGACCCAGTACTTC TRBJ2-5 TRBV10-3 - -
CASSQAPNSGRGQETQYF TGTGCCAGCAGCCAAGCTCCCAATAGCGGGAGAGGCCAAGAGACCCAGTACTTC TRBJ2-5 TRBV4-2 - TRBD2
CASSDAGYEKLFF TGTGCCAGCAGTGACGCGGGCTATGAAAAACTGTTTTTT TRBJ1-4 TRBV6-5 - -
CASSDAGEYNEQFF TGTGCCAGCAGTGACGCGGGGGAATACAATGAGCAGTTCTTC TRBJ2-1 TRBV25-1 - TRBD2
CASSQDREQPGEKLFF TGCGCCAGCAGCCAAGATAGGGAACAGCCGGGGGAAAAACTGTTTTTT TRBJ1-4 TRBV4-3 - -
CASGGLAAVAGELFF TGTGCCAGCGGGGGACTAGCGGCGGTTGCCGGGGAGCTCTTTTTT TRBJ2-2 TRBV6-5 - TRBD2
CASKLGQLNTEDFF TGTGCCTCGAAACTAGGGCAACTTAACACTGAAGATTTCTTT TRBJ1-1 TRBV30 few -
CASSYGEGTSNSPLNF TGTGCCAGCAGTTACGGGGAGGGGACATCTAATTCACCCCTCAACTTT TRBJ1-6 TRBV6-6 few -